This is a list of T cell receptor beta chains from one sample in a study of blood T cell repertoires in COVID-19. TCRdb's table, derived via immunoSEQ multiplex PCR, lists solely in-frame clones and lacks some. The table includes under 20,000 clones, over 60% detected once. The sample consisted of peripheral blood. These receptors were taken from a man in his 70s with COVID-19, enrolled during active disease. Each CDR3 is given without its conserved first and last residue. Each record gives: CDR3 protein, J gene, V gene, CDR3 length.

CDR3: ASSLSTGLGQPQH
J: TRBJ1-5
V: TRBV27
length: 13

CDR3: ASSPAYEQY
J: TRBJ2-7
V: TRBV6-2/TRBV6-3
length: 9

CDR3: ASSYQRLSGNTIY
J: TRBJ1-3
V: TRBV6-5
length: 13

CDR3: ASSQWAGQDTEAF
J: TRBJ1-1
V: TRBV4-1
length: 13

CDR3: ASTPNQGGISEAF
J: TRBJ1-1
V: TRBV6-4
length: 13

CDR3: ASSYRGQSQPQH
J: TRBJ1-5
V: TRBV6-5
length: 12

CDR3: ASKTGNGIQPQH
J: TRBJ1-5
V: TRBV2
length: 12

CDR3: ASSRGGGTGFDGYT
J: TRBJ1-2
V: TRBV3-1/TRBV3-2
length: 14

CDR3: ASSPWTGQETQY
J: TRBJ2-5
V: TRBV4-1
length: 12

CDR3: ASSPPEETQY
J: TRBJ2-5
V: TRBV18
length: 10

CDR3: ASSPGAGAEKLF
J: TRBJ1-4
V: TRBV16
length: 12

CDR3: ASSFGGGTYEQY
J: TRBJ2-7
V: TRBV6-2/TRBV6-3
length: 12

CDR3: ASSLGLAGDTDTQY
J: TRBJ2-3
V: TRBV5-1
length: 14

CDR3: ASSRDRGDQPQH
J: TRBJ1-5
V: TRBV18
length: 12

CDR3: ASSLFPRGLGNEQF
J: TRBJ2-1
V: TRBV6-2/TRBV6-3
length: 14

CDR3: ASSVMRQGATYGYT
J: TRBJ1-2
V: TRBV2
length: 14

CDR3: ASSLNRRGEPQH
J: TRBJ1-5
V: TRBV7-8
length: 12

CDR3: ASATGGNTIY
J: TRBJ1-3
V: TRBV19
length: 10

CDR3: ASTAGSGRATDTQY
J: TRBJ2-3
V: TRBV4-2
length: 14

CDR3: ASRASLGGGYGYT
J: TRBJ1-2
V: TRBV28
length: 13

CDR3: ATSAGRDSGYT
J: TRBJ1-2
V: TRBV24-1
length: 11

CDR3: AISEIALNTEAF
J: TRBJ1-1
V: TRBV10-3
length: 12

CDR3: ASSEVYRNEKLF
J: TRBJ1-4
V: TRBV25-1
length: 12

CDR3: ASSLVTPGSSYNSPLH
J: TRBJ1-6
V: TRBV5-1
length: 16

CDR3: ASSYLAGIYEQY
J: TRBJ2-7
V: TRBV7-8
length: 12

CDR3: ASSFKTWGQGALGAKNIQY
J: TRBJ2-4
V: TRBV7-3
length: 19

CDR3: ATSEDGQPYGYT
J: TRBJ1-2
V: TRBV24-1
length: 12

CDR3: AISASGTGNTEAF
J: TRBJ1-1
V: TRBV10-3
length: 13

CDR3: ASSMSRAVGNEQF
J: TRBJ2-1
V: TRBV19
length: 13

CDR3: ASREAAISYNEQF
J: TRBJ2-1
V: TRBV4-2
length: 13

CDR3: ASSQVSAGNTIY
J: TRBJ1-3
V: TRBV14
length: 12

CDR3: ATNPGQGYEQY
J: TRBJ2-7
V: TRBV15
length: 11

CDR3: ASSIKAGAETQY
J: TRBJ2-5
V: TRBV19
length: 12

CDR3: ASSFGGDEQF
J: TRBJ2-1
V: TRBV11-3
length: 10

CDR3: ASSYPGGREQY
J: TRBJ2-7
V: TRBV6-9
length: 11

CDR3: ASSPYTGLEQPQH
J: TRBJ1-5
V: TRBV18
length: 13

CDR3: ASSKKQGSYEQY
J: TRBJ2-7
V: TRBV7-8
length: 12

CDR3: ASSGRWSGIPYEQY
J: TRBJ2-7
V: TRBV3-1/TRBV3-2
length: 14

CDR3: ASSPRDRRSSNQPQH
J: TRBJ1-5
V: TRBV4-1
length: 15

CDR3: ASGLQALNTEAF
J: TRBJ1-1
V: TRBV7-6
length: 12

CDR3: ASSQATQGPRGYT
J: TRBJ1-2
V: TRBV3-1/TRBV3-2
length: 13

CDR3: ASSHMISGTFL
J: TRBJ2-7
V: TRBV4-1
length: 11

CDR3: ASSQGLAGVWETQY
J: TRBJ2-5
V: TRBV4-3
length: 14

CDR3: ASSQGVVRGTNTGELF
J: TRBJ2-2
V: TRBV4-2
length: 16

CDR3: ASAPNYGYT
J: TRBJ1-2
V: TRBV21-1
length: 9

CDR3: ASMGTGVAYETQY
J: TRBJ2-5
V: TRBV19
length: 13

CDR3: ASKRGQEHTIY
J: TRBJ1-3
V: TRBV28
length: 11

CDR3: ASSLSYRDTEAF
J: TRBJ1-1
V: TRBV7-3
length: 12

CDR3: SAKRQGNEKLF
J: TRBJ1-4
V: TRBV29-1
length: 11

CDR3: ARSSGG
J: TRBJ1-4
V: TRBV5-3
length: 6

CDR3: ASSRTGGGYT
J: TRBJ1-2
V: TRBV28
length: 10

CDR3: ASSSTGGADQPQH
J: TRBJ1-5
V: TRBV18
length: 13

CDR3: ASSLAVRAYGYT
J: TRBJ1-2
V: TRBV5-4
length: 12

CDR3: ASSPGTWMNTEAF
J: TRBJ1-1
V: TRBV5-1
length: 13

CDR3: ASSPGRTHEQY
J: TRBJ2-7
V: TRBV18
length: 11

CDR3: AWSMGQGVEAF
J: TRBJ1-1
V: TRBV30
length: 11